The next 17 T cell receptor beta chains were all read from a single sample in a study of cytomegalovirus exposure and HLA in healthy donors. The PCR used 60 Vbeta and 13 Jbeta primers. TCRdb keeps only in-frame clones here, not all; method: immunoSEQ multiplex PCR. The sample consists of some 200,000 clones, more than 60% of them appearing once. Specimen: PBMCs. Receptor source: a man in his forties or fifties in good health and CMV-seronegative.

The chain joins TRBV6-5 to TRBJ1-5; D remains ambiguous. Trimming left V 3 bases short and J 2 bases short, with 14 bases between. This CDR3 comprises 16 residues. The V gene's germline CDR1 is MNHEY and CDR2 SVGAGI. The CDR3 nucleotides are TGTGCCAGCAGTTATGGTATGGGAGTGGGCAATCAGCCCCAGCATTTT. Translating gives CASSYGMGVGNQPQHF.

The chain has TRBV28 and TRBJ1-1; D may be TRBD1 (6 bases). The germline V and J ends were trimmed by 7 bases and 0 bases, with 15 bases remaining between them. This CDR3 is built from 15 residues. The germline V gene has CDR1 MDHEN and CDR2 SYDVKM. CDR3 amino acids: CASTLGGALNTEAFF. The CDR3 DNA follows: TGTGCCAGCACCTTAGGGGGGGCCCTGAACACTGAAGCTTTCTTT.

This clone was counted only a few times. The rearrangement links TRBV7-8 to TRBJ2-2; 8 nucleotides agree with TRBD1. In germline, CDR1 is SGHVS, CDR2 FQNEAQ. The V gene end was trimmed by 5 bases and the J gene end by 1 base; junction bases not matched to a gene: 6. The CDR3 is made up of 16 amino acids. CDR3 in DNA: TGTGCCAGCAGCCCCGCCGGACAGGGGAACACCGGGGAGCTGTTTTTT. This encodes CASSPAGQGNTGELFF.

This sequence joins TRBV5-4 and TRBJ2-3; tentatively, D is TRBD2 (5 bases). Per the germline V gene, CDR1 is SGHNT and CDR2 is YYREEE (reference sequence). Trimming took 1 base from V and 5 from J, leaving 14 bases between them. CDR3 length equals 15 residues. CDR3 protein: CASSLFTRVGDTQYF. CDR3 in DNA: TGTGCCAGCAGCTTGTTCACTAGAGTCGGAGATACGCAGTATTTT.

This clone was counted a few times. The chain carries TRBV6-5 and TRBJ1-1, with D possibly being TRBD1 (6 bases). This CDR3 region has 11 residues. Germline V gene data show CDR1 as MNHEY and CDR2 as SVGAGI. The V and J ends lost 7 bases and 10 bases respectively, with 13 bases between them. The CDR3 nucleotides are TGTGCCAGCATCCTACAGGGTAGAGCTTTCTTT. Its protein is CASILQGRAFF.

The rearrangement links TRBV7-2 to TRBJ2-3; 8 bases are shared with TRBD1. The CDR3 has 17 residues. Germline V gives CDR1 SGHTA, CDR2 FQGNSA. Losses at the gene ends were 5 bases for V and 7 bases for J; bases not matched to a gene: 17. CDR3 sequence reads: CASSLVPGGKRVNTQYF. The CDR3 DNA reads as TGTGCCAGCAGCCTAGTTCCAGGGGGCAAAAGGGTAAATACGCAGTATTTT.

This clone was counted once. The CDR3 sequence: CASSESGSSYNEQFF. The CDR3 DNA follows: TGTGCCAGCAGTGAGAGCGGGAGCTCCTACAATGAGCAGTTCTTC. The chain employs TRBV2 and TRBJ2-1; the match to TRBD2 covers 8 bases. The V gene's germline CDR1 is SNHLY and CDR2 FYNNEI. The J segment lost 0 bases and the V segment lost 3 bases, leaving 1 base of the junction unmatched. This CDR3 has 15 residues.

V usage is TRBV4-2 and J usage is TRBJ2-2; weak D call: TRBD1 (6 bases). The CDR3 loop spans 16 amino acids. V lost 5 bases to trimming and J lost 5 bases, with 18 bases between them. Germline V gene sequence: CDR1 LGHNA, CDR2 YNFKEQ. CDR3 in DNA: TGTGCCAGCAGCGGGGATTGGGGGCTTGGAACCGGGGAGCTGTTTTTT. Its protein product is CASSGDWGLGTGELFF.

The rearrangement links TRBV19 to TRBJ1-2, with D possibly TRBD1 on 5 matching bases. This CDR3 is built from 14 residues. V was cut by 2 bases and J by 5 bases, with 12 bases left in between. Per the germline V gene, CDR1 is LNHDA and CDR2 is SQIVND (reference sequence). CDR3 protein: CASSISGAGYGYTF. For the CDR3, the DNA is TGTGCCAGTAGTATATCTGGGGCGGGGTATGGCTACACCTTC.

V is TRBV30 and J is TRBJ2-7; D not resolved. CDR3 length: 13 residues. V shed 5 bases and J shed 7 bases, with 18 bases lying between them. The germline V gene has CDR1 GTSNPN and CDR2 SVGIG (reference sequence). CDR3 sequence: CAWHAPLLREQYF. CDR3 DNA: TGTGCCTGGCATGCCCCGCTCCTACGAGAGCAGTACTTC.

The CDR3 DNA sequence: TGCGCCAGCATGACAGAAAGGGGGTACGAGCAGTACTTC. This gives the protein CASMTERGYEQYF. The chain combines TRBV5-1 with TRBJ2-7; D perhaps matches TRBD1 (6 bases). Germline V lookup: CDR1 SGHRS, CDR2 YFSETQ. This CDR3 has 13 residues. V was trimmed by 6 bases and J by 4 bases, leaving 14 bases between them. The full variable domain, completed using reference TRBV5-1 and TRBJ2-7, is KAGVTQTPRYLIKTRGQQVTLSCSPISGHRSVSWYQQTPGQGLQFLFEYFSETQRNKGNFPGRFSGRQFSNSRSEMNVSTLELGDSALYLCASMTERGYEQYFGPGTRLTVT.

This chain joins TRBV11-2 and TRBJ1-4; D possibly corresponds to TRBD1 (5 bases). The V gene's germline CDR1 is SGHAT and CDR2 FQNNGV. This CDR3 has 15 residues. Trimming cost V 3 bases and J 8 bases, with 16 bases left between them. In DNA, the CDR3 is TGTGCCAGCAGCTTGGCACGGACCGGGGGAGAAAAACTGTTTTTT. Translated, it gives CASSLARTGGEKLFF.

J is TRBJ1-5 and V is TRBV6-6; D is uncertain. Trimming took 5 bases from V and 9 from J, leaving 17 bases between them. The CDR3 contains 14 residues. Germline V gene sequence: CDR1 MNHNY, CDR2 SVGAGI (reference sequence). The CDR3 DNA reads TGTGCCAGCAGTGTAGCGGGGAGCCCTGGGCCCCAGCATTTT. Translating it yields CASSVAGSPGPQHF.

V usage is TRBV5-1 and J usage is TRBJ1-2; 9 positions agree with TRBD1. This CDR3 has 14 residues. With 4 bases clipped from V and 5 bases from J, the junction kept 6 bases outside the gene matches. The germline CDR1 and CDR2 sequences are SGHRS and YFSETQ. Here the CDR3 DNA reads TGCGCCAGCAGCGGGGGACAGGGAAATTATGGCTACACCTTC. This encodes CASSGGQGNYGYTF.

This sequence joins TRBV5-1 and TRBJ2-1, with 8 nucleotides matching TRBD2. CDR1 and CDR2 from the germline V gene are SGHRS and YFSETQ. V lost 0 bases, J lost 6 bases, and 8 bases stayed unmatched. The CDR3 sequence is 16 residues long. CDR3 DNA sequence: TGCGCCAGCAGCTTGGCCAGCGGGAGAAGCTTCAATGAGCAGTTCTTC. Amino acids: CASSLASGRSFNEQFF.

This chain links TRBV7-6 with TRBJ2-5; 10 bases map to TRBD2. The germline gives CDR1 SGHVS, CDR2 FNYEAQ. This CDR3 has 17 amino acids. J gave up 5 bases and V 1 base, and 10 bases lay outside the gene matches. The CDR3 is CASSLGMTGLATETQYF. DNA for the CDR3: TGTGCCAGCAGCTTAGGAATGACGGGACTAGCGACGGAGACCCAGTACTTC.

The chain links TRBV23-1 to TRBJ2-5; TRBD2 aligns across 7 bases. TRBV23-1 has ORF status, its function being uncertain. The V gene end was trimmed by 8 bases and the J gene end by 7 bases; junction bases not matched to a gene: 4. The CDR3 covers 11 residues. CDR3 coding DNA: TGCGCCAGCCCCCCGGGGGGGACCCAGTACTTC. The encoded protein is CASPPGGTQYF.